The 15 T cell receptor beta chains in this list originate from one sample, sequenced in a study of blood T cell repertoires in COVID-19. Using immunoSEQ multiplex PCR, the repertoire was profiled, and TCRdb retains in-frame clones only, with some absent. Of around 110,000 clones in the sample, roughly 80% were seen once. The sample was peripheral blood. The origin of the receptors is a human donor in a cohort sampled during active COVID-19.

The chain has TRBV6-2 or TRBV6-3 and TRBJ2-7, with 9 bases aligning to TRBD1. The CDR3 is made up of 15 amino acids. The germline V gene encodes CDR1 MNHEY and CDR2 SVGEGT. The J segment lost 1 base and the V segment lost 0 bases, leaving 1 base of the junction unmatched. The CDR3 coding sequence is TGTGCCAGCAGTTACTCCGGACAGGGGTCCTACGAGCAGTACTTC. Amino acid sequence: CASSYSGQGSYEQYF.

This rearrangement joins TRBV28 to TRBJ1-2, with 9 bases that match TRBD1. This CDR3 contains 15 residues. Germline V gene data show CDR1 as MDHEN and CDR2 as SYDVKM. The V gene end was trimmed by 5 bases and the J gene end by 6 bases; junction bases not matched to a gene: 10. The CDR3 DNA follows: TGTGCCAGCAGTAGCGGGACAGGGAGGATAAATGGCTACACCTTC. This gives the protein CASSSGTGRINGYTF.

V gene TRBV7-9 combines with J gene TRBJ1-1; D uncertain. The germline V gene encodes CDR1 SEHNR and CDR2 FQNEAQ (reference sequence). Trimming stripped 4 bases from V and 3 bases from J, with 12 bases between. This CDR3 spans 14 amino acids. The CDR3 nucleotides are TGTGCCAGCAGCTCCCCGGTCCTTGACACTGAAGCTTTCTTT. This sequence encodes CASSSPVLDTEAFF.

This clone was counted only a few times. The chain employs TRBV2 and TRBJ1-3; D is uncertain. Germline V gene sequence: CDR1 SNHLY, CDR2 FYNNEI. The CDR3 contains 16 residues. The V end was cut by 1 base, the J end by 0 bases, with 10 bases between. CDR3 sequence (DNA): TGTGCCAGCAGTGAAGGACATAGTTCCTCTGGAAACACCATATATTTT. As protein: CASSEGHSSSGNTIYF. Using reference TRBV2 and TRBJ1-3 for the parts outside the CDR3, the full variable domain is EPEVTQTPSHQVTQMGQEVILRCVPISNHLYFYWYRQILGQKVEFLVSFYNNEISEKSEIFDDQFSVERPDGSNFTLKIRSTKLEDSAMYFCASSEGHSSSGNTIYFGEGSWLTVV.

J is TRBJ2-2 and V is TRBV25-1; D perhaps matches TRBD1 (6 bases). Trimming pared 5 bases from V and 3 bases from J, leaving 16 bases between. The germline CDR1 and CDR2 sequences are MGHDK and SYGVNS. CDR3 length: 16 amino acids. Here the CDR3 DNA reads TGTGCCAGCAGTCAGTTAGGCAGGGGAGACACCGGGGAGCTGTTTTTT. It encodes CASSQLGRGDTGELFF.

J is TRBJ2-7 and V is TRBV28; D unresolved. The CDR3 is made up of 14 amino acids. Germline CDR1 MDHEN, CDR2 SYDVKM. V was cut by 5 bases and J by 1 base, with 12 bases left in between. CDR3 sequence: CASSLTRGSYEQYV. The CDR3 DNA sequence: TGTGCCAGCAGTCTAACGAGAGGATCCTACGAGCAGTACGTC.

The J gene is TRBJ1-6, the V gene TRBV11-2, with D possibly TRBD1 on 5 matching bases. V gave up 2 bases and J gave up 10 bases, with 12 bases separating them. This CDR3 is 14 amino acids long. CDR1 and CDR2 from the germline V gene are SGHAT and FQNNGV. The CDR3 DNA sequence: TGTGCCAGCAGCTTATCGGGGGTTCTCTCACCCCTCCACTTT. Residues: CASSLSGVLSPLHF.

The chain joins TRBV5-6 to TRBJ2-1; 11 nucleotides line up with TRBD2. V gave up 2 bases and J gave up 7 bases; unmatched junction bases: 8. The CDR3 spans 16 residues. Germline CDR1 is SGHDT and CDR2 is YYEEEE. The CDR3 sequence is CASSFGGTSGSNEQFF. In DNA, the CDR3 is TGTGCCAGCAGCTTTGGGGGGACTAGCGGTTCGAATGAGCAGTTCTTC. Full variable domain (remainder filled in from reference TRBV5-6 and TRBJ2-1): DAGVTQSPTHLIKTRGQQVTLRCSPKSGHDTVSWYQQALGQGPQFIFQYYEEEERQRGNFPDRFSGHQFPNYSSELNVNALLLGDSALYLCASSFGGTSGSNEQFFGPGTRLTVL.

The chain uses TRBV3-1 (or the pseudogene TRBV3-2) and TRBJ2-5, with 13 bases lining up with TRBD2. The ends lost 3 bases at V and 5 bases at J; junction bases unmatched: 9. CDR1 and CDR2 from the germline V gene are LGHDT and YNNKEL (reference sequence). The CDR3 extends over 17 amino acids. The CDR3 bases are TGTGCCAGCAGCCATCTCAAGGAGACTAGCGGGAGGGAGACCCAGTACTTC. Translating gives CASSHLKETSGRETQYF.

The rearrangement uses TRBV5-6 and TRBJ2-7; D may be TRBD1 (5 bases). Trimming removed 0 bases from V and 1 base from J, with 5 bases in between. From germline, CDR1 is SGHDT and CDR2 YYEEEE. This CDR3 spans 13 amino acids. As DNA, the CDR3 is TGTGCCAGCAGCTTGGCAGGGTCCTACGAGCAGTACTTC. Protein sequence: CASSLAGSYEQYF.

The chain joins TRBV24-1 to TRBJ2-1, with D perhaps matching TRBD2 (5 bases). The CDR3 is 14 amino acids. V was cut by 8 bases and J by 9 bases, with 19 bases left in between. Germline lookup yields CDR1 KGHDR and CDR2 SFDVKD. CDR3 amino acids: CATTPGWGSGEQFF. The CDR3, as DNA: TGTGCCACCACCCCCGGTTGGGGAAGCGGTGAGCAGTTCTTC.

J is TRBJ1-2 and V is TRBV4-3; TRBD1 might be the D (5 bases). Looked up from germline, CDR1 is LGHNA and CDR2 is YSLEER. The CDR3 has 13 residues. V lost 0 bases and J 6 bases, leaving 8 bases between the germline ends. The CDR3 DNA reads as TGCGCCAGCAGCCAAGAGGCAGGGAATGGCTACACCTTC. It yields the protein CASSQEAGNGYTF.

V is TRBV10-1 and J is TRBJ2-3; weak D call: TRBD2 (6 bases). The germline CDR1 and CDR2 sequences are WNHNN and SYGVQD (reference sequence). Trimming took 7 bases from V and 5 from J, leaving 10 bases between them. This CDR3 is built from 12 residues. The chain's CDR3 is CASTDYRDTQYF. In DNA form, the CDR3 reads TGCGCCAGCACGGACTACAGAGATACGCAGTATTTT.

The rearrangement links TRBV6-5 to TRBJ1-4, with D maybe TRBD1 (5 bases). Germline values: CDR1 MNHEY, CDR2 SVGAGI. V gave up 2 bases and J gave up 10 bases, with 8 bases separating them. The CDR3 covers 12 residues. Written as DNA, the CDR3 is TGTGCCAGCAGTTACAGGGGTGGAAAACTGTTTTTT. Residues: CASSYRGGKLFF.

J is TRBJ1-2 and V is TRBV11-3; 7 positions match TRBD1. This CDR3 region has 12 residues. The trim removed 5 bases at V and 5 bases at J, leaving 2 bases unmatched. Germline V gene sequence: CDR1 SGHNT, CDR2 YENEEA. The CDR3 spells CASSRGQYGYTF. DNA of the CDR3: TGTGCCAGCAGCCGGGGACAGTATGGCTACACCTTC. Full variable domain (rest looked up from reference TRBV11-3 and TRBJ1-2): EAGVVQSPRYKIIEKKQPVAFWCNPISGHNTLYWYLQNLGQGPELLIRYENEEAVDDSQLPKDRFSAERLKGVDSTLKIQPAELGDSAVYLCASSRGQYGYTFGSGTRLTVV.